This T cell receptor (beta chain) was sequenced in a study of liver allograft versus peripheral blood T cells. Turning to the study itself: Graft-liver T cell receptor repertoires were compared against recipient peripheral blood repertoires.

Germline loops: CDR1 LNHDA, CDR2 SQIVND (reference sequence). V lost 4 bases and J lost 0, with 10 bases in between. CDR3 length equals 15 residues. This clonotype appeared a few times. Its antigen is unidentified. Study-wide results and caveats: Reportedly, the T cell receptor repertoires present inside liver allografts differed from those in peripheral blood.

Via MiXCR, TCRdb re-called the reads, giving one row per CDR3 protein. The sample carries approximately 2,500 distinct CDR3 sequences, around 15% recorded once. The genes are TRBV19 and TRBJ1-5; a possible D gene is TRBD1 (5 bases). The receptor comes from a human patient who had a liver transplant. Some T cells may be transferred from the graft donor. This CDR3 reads CASSTTTASNQPQHF. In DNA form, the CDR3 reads TGTGCCAGTAGTACGACGACAGCTAGCAATCAGCCCCAGCATTTT.